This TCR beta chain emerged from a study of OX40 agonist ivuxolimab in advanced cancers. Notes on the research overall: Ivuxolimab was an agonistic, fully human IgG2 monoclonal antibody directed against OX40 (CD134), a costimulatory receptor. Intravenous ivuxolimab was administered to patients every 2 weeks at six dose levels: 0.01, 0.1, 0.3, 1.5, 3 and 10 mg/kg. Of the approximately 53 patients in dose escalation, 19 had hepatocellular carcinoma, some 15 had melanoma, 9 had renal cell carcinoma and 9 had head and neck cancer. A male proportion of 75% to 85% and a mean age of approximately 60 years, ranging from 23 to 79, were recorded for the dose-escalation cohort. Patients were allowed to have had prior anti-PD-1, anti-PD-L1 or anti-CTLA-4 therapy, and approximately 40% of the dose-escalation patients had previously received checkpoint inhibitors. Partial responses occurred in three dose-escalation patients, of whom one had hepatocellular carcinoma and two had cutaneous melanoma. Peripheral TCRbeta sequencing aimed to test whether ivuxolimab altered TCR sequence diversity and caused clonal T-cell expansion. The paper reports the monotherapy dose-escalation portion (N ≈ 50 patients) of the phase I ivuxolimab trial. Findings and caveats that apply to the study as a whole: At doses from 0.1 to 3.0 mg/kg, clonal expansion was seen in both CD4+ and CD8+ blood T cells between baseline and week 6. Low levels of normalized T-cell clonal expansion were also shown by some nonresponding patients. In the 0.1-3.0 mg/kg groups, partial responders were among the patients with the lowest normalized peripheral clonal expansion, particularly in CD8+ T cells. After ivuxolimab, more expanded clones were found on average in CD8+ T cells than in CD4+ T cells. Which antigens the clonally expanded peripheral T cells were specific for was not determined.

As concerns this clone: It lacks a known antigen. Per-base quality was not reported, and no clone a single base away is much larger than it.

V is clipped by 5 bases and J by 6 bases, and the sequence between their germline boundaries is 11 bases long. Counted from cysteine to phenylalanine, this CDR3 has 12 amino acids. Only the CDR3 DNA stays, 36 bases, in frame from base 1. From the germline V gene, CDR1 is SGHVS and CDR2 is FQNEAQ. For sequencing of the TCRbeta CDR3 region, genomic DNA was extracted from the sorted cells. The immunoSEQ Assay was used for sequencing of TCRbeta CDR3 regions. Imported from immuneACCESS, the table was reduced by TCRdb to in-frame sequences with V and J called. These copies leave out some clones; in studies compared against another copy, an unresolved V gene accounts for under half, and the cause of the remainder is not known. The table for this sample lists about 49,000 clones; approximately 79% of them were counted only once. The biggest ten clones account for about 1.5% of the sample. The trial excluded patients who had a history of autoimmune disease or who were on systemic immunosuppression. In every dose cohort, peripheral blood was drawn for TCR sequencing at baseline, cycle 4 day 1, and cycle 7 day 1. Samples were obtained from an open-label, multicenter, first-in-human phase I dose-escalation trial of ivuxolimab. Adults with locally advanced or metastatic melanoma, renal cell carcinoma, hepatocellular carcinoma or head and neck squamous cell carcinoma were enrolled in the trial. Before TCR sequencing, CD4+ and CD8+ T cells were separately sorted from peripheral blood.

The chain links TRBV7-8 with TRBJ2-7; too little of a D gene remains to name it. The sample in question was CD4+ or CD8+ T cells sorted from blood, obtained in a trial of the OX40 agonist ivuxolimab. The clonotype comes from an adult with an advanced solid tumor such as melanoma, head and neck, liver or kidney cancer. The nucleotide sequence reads TGTGCCAGCAGCCCGACCTCGGGCGAGCAGTACTTC. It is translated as CASSPTSGEQYF. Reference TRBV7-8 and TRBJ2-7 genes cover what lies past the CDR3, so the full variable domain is GAGVSQSPRYKVAKRGQDVALRCDPISGHVSLFWYQQALGQGPEFLTYFQNEAQLDKSGLPSDRFFAERPEGSVSTLKIQRTQQEDSAVYLCASSPTSGEQYFGPGTRLTVT.